Shown below are 13 T cell receptor beta chains from a single sample sequenced in a study of patients and donors after allogeneic stem cell transplantation. MiXCR was run by TCRdb on the RT-PCR reads, yielding one entry per CDR3 protein. The table lists 920,000 or so distinct CDR3 sequences, about a sixth of them singletons, with about 6% in the top ten. Sequenced: blood, either unsorted or a sorted T cell fraction (not recorded which). The receptors stem from a human donor who was either an allogeneic HSCT recipient or a stem cell or donor lymphocyte infusion donor (not recorded which). It is not recorded whose cells these are; they may come from a transplant donor.

The chain carries TRBV20-1 and TRBJ2-4; D possibly corresponds to TRBD2 (6 bases). CDR3 length equals 15 residues. Germline V gives CDR1 DFQATT, CDR2 SNEGSKA (reference sequence). V was trimmed by 0 bases and J by 0 bases, leaving 9 bases between them. The CDR3 region has the DNA TGCAGTGCTAGAGATCCCGGGGGAGCCAAAAACATTCAGTACTTC. The encoded protein is CSARDPGGAKNIQYF.

This clonotype was seen only a few times. The rearrangement links TRBV19 to TRBJ2-1; 10 bases map to TRBD2. The CDR3 contains 12 residues. Germline loops: CDR1 LNHDA, CDR2 SQIVND (reference sequence). Trimming cost V 3 bases and J 15 bases; bases outside gene matches: 5. CDR3 in DNA: TGTGCCAGTAGTATCGGGCTAGCGGGAGTGTTCTTC. It yields the protein CASSIGLAGVFF.

This clonotype was seen a handful of times. V gene TRBV2 combines with J gene TRBJ1-6, with D possibly matching TRBD1 (5 bases). The V end lost 6 bases, the J end lost 0 bases, and 9 bases lay between the germline ends. The CDR3 has 15 amino acids. Germline V gene data show CDR1 as SNHLY and CDR2 as FYNNEI. The CDR3 nucleotides read TGTGCCAGCAGGGGGGATCCCTCCTATAATTCACCCCTCCACTTT. Encoded protein: CASRGDPSYNSPLHF.

This clonotype has just a few counts. The rearrangement links TRBV6-1 to TRBJ2-3; D perhaps matches TRBD2 (5 bases). This CDR3 has 15 residues. V was shortened by 7 bases and J by 2 bases, with 16 bases between the two germline ends. Germline CDR1 reads MNHNS; CDR2 reads SASEGT. The CDR3 DNA follows: TGTGCCAGCACCGAGGGTACACCAGACACAGATACGCAGTATTTT. Its translation: CASTEGTPDTDTQYF.

This clonotype was observed a handful of times. The V and J genes are TRBV15 and TRBJ2-5, with a weak D call TRBD1 (6 bases). This CDR3 spans 17 amino acids. The V and J ends lost 2 bases and 5 bases respectively, with 21 bases between them. Germline assignment: CDR1 LNHNV and CDR2 YYDKDF (reference sequence). The CDR3: CATSRRKGEGSWETQYF. The CDR3, as DNA: TGTGCCACCAGCAGACGAAAGGGGGAAGGTAGCTGGGAGACCCAGTACTTC.

The chain joins TRBV12-3 or TRBV12-4 to TRBJ2-3, with TRBD2 matching 9 bases. This CDR3 region has 14 residues. The trim removed 8 bases at V and 8 bases at J, leaving 11 bases unmatched. The CDR3 region has the DNA TGTGCCAGCCCCAGGGCGGGGGGGTCCGGTACGCAGTATTTT. The encoded protein is CASPRAGGSGTQYF.

This clonotype was observed a handful of times. The chain links TRBV7-2 to TRBJ2-3, with D possibly being TRBD1 or TRBD2 (5 bases each). Between the trimmed V and J ends, which lost 1 base and 7 bases, there was a span of 15 bases. The CDR3 sequence is 15 residues long. Looked up from germline, CDR1 is SGHTA and CDR2 is FQGNSA. The CDR3 DNA follows: TGTGCCAGCAGCTTAGGAGGGGTGCGTTTAAATACGCAGTATTTT. This translates into CASSLGGVRLNTQYF. The whole variable domain, remainder taken from reference TRBV7-2 and TRBJ2-3, is GAGVSQSPSNKVTEKGKDVELRCDPISGHTALYWYRQSLGQGLEFLIYFQGNSAPDKSGLPSDRFSAERTGGSVSTLTIQRTQQEDSAVYLCASSLGGVRLNTQYFGPGTRLTVL.

The sample holds a few counts of this clonotype. The chain carries TRBV7-9 and TRBJ2-1, with D maybe TRBD2 (5 bases). The length of the CDR3 is 15 residues. Germline V lookup: CDR1 SEHNR, CDR2 FQNEAQ (reference sequence). Trimming pared 2 bases from V and 5 bases from J, leaving 13 bases between. CDR3 coding DNA: TGTGCCAGCAGCTTAACGGGCGGGTTCCACAATGAGCAGTTCTTC. This encodes CASSLTGGFHNEQFF.

This clonotype has a count of ten or more. The chain uses TRBV20-1 and TRBJ1-5; D gene uncertain. Trimming stripped 3 bases from V and 2 bases from J, with 8 bases between. The CDR3 totals 13 residues. Germline V gene lookup returns CDR1 DFQATT and CDR2 SNEGSKA (reference sequence). CDR3 residues: CSARGVGNQPQHF. In DNA, the CDR3 is TGCAGTGCTAGGGGCGTAGGCAATCAGCCCCAGCATTTT.

This clonotype was seen only a few times. The chain joins TRBV10-3 to TRBJ1-2; perhaps TRBD1 as D (6 bases). The germline gives CDR1 ENHRY, CDR2 SYGVKD. V was clipped by 4 bases and J by 5 bases, with 14 bases between them. The CDR3 is made up of 14 amino acids. The CDR3 loop is CAISVDSAVYGYTF. The DNA of the CDR3 is TGTGCCATCAGTGTGGACAGCGCCGTTTATGGCTACACCTTC.

The chain joins TRBV5-1 to TRBJ2-1, with a possible D match to TRBD1 (6 bases). Trimming left V 4 bases short and J 6 bases short, with 17 bases between. The CDR3 length is 15 residues. CDR1 SGHRS and CDR2 YFSETQ come from the germline V gene. CDR3 bases: TGCGCCAGCAGCACGAGCAGGGGCGATTCCAATGAGCAGTTCTTC. Translation: CASSTSRGDSNEQFF.

This chain uses TRBV29-1 with TRBJ1-2; D gene ambiguous. V was pared by 4 bases and J by 2 bases, with 8 bases between. Looked up from germline, CDR1 is SQVTM and CDR2 is ANQGSEA. The CDR3 has 12 residues. CDR3 region: CSVGGINYGYTF. The CDR3 region has the DNA TGCAGCGTTGGAGGCATAAACTATGGCTACACCTTC.

This clonotype appeared a few times. This chain uses TRBV3-1 with TRBJ1-1; D might be TRBD1 (5 bases). Germline V gene sequence: CDR1 LGHDT, CDR2 YNNKEL (reference sequence). The CDR3 sequence is 15 residues long. The V end was cut by 4 bases, the J end by 5 bases, with 17 bases between. The CDR3 loop is CASSRRKGQETEAFF. The CDR3 DNA reads TGTGCCAGCAGCCGCCGAAAGGGGCAGGAGACTGAAGCTTTCTTT.